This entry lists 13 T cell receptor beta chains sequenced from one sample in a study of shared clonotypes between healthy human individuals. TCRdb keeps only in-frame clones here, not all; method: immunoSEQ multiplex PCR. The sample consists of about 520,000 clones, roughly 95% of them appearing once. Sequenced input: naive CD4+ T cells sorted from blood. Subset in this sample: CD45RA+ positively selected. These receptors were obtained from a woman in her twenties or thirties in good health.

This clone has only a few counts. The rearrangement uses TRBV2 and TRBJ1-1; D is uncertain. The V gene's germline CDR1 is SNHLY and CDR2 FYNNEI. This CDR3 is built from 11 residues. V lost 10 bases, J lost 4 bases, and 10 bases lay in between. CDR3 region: CATGEITEAFF. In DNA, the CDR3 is TGTGCCACCGGGGAAATCACTGAAGCTTTCTTT.

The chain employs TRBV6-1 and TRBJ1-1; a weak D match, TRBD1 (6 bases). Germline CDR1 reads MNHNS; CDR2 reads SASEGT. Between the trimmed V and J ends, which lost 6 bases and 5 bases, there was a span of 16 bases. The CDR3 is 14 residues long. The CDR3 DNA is TGTGCCAGCAGAAAAGACAGGTTGGGTACTGAAGCTTTCTTT. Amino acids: CASRKDRLGTEAFF.

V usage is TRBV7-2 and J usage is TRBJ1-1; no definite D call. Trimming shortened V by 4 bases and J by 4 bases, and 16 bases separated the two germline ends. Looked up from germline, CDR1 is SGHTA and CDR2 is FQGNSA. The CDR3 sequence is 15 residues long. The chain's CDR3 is CASSSALSLGTEAFF. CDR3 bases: TGTGCCAGCAGCTCCGCGCTGTCCTTGGGCACTGAAGCTTTCTTT.

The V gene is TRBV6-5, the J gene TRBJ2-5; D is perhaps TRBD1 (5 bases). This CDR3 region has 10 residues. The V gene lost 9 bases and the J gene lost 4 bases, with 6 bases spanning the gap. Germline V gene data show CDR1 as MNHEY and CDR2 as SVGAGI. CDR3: CASRGETQYF. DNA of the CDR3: TGTGCCAGTAGGGGAGAGACCCAGTACTTC.

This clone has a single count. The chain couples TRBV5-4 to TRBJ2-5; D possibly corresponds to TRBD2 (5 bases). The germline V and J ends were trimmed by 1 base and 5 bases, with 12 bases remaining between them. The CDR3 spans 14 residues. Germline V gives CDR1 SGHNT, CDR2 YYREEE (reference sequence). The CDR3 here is CASSLFAGGETQYF. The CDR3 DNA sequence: TGTGCCAGCAGCTTGTTTGCTGGCGGGGAGACCCAGTACTTC.

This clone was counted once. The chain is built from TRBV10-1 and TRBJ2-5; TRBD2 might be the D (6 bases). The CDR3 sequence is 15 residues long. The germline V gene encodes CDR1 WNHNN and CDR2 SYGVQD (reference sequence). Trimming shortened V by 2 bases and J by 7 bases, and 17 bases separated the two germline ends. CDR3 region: CASSEVGLRSGTQYF. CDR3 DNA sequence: TGCGCCAGCAGTGAGGTGGGACTTAGAAGCGGGACCCAGTACTTC.

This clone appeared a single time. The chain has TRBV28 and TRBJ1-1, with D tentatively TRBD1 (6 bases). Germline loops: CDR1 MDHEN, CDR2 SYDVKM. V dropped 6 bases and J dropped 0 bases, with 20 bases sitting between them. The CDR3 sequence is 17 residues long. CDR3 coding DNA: TGTGCCAGCAGGCCGGACCGCTCTAGGACAGTGAACACTGAAGCTTTCTTT. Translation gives CASRPDRSRTVNTEAFF.

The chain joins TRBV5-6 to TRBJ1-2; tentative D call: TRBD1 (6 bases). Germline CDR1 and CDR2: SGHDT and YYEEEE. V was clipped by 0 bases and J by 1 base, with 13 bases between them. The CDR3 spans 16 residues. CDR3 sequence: CASSLAATGYNYGYTF. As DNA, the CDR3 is TGTGCCAGCAGCTTGGCAGCGACAGGTTATAACTATGGCTACACCTTC.

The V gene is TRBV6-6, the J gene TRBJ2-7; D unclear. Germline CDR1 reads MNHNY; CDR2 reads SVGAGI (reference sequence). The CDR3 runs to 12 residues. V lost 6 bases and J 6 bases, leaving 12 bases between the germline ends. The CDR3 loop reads CASSKIYGEQYF. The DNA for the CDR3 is TGTGCCAGCAGCAAGATCTACGGCGAGCAGTACTTC.

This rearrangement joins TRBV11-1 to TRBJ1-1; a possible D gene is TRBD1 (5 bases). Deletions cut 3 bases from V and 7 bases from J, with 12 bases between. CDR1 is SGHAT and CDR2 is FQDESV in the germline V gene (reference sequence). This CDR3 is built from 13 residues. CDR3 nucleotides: TGTGCCAGCAGCTTTTCTGGTGGGGGTGAAGCTTTCTTT. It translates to CASSFSGGGEAFF. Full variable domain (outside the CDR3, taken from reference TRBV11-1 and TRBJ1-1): EAEVAQSPRYKITEKSQAVAFWCDPISGHATLYWYRQILGQGPELLVQFQDESVVDDSQLPKDRFSAERLKGVDSTLKIQPAELGDSAMYLCASSFSGGGEAFFGQGTRLTVV.

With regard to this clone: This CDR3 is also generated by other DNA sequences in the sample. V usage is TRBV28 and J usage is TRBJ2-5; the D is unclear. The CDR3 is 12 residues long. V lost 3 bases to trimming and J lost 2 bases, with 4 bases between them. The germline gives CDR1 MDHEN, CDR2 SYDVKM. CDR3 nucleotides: TGTGCCAGCAGTTTGGGACAAGAGACCCAGTACTTC. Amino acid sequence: CASSLGQETQYF. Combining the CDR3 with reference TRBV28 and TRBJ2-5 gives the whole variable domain DVKVTQSSRYLVKRTGEKVFLECVQDMDHENMFWYRQDPGLGLRLIYFSYDVKMKEKGDIPEGYSVSREKKERFSLILESASTNQTSMYLCASSLGQETQYFGPGTRLLVL.

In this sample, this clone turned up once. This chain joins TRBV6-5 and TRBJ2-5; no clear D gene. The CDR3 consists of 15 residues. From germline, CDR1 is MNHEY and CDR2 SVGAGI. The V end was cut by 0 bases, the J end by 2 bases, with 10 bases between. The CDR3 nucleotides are TGTGCCAGCAGTTACTCGACGAGCGTACAAGAGACCCAGTACTTC. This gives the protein CASSYSTSVQETQYF.

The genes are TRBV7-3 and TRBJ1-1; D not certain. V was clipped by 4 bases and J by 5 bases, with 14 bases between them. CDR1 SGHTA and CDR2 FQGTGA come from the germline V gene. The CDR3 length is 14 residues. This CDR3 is CASSSSSGETEAFF. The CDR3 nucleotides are TGTGCCAGCAGCTCCTCTAGTGGTGAAACTGAAGCTTTCTTT.